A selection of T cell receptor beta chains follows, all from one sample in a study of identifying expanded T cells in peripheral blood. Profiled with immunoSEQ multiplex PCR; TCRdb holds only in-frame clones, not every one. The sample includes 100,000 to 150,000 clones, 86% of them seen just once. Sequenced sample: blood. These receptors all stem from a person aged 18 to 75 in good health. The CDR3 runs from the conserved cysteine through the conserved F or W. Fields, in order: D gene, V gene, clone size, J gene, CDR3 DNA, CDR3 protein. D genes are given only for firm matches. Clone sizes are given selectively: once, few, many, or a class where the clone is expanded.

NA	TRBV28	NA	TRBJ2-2	TGTGCCAGCAGTTCTCTTGGGGGGTCCGGGGAGCTGTTTTTT	CASSSLGGSGELFF
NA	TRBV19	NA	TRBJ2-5	TGTGCCAGTAGACGCGGACAGACCCAAGAGACCCAGTACTTC	CASRRGQTQETQYF
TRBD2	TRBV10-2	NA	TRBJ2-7	TGCGCCAGCAGTGATGGGAGCGGGAGAAGACACGAGCAGTACTTC	CASSDGSGRRHEQYF
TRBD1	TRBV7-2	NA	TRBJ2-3	TGTGCCAGCAGCTTAGTCGGGACAGGGGATTTAGATACGCAGTATTTT	CASSLVGTGDLDTQYF
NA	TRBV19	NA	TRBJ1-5	TGTGCCAGTAGTATAGACGGGACGGGGAATCAGCCCCAGCATTTT	CASSIDGTGNQPQHF
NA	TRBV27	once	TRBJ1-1	TGTGCCAGCAGAACACAGGGCACTGAAGCTTTCTTT	CASRTQGTEAFF
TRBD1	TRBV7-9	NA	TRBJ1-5	TGTGCCAGCAGCTGGACAGGGGTGGGCGGCAATCAGCCCCAGCATTTT	CASSWTGVGGNQPQHF
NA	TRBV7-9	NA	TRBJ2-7	TGTGCCAGCGAAGGGGATGGGAACGAGCAGTACTTC	CASEGDGNEQYF
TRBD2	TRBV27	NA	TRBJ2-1	TGTGCCAGCAGCCAAACTCGGCTAGCGGTGAATGAGCAGTTCTTC	CASSQTRLAVNEQFF
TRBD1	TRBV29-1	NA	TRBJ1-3	TGCAGCGTGGGGACAGACTCCTCTGGAAACACCATATATTTT	CSVGTDSSGNTIYF
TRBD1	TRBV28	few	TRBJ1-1	TGTGCCAGCAGTTATGGGGCAGGGGGAAACACTGAAGCTTTCTTT	CASSYGAGGNTEAFF
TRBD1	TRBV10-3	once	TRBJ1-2	TGTGCCATCAGTTCGACAGGGGATGGCTACACCTTC	CAISSTGDGYTF
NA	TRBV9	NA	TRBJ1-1	TGTGCCAGCAGCACAACAGGGTTCACTGAAGCTTTCTTT	CASSTTGFTEAFF
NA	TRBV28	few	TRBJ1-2	TGTGCCAGCAGTCGGACAGTCGGCTACACCTTC	CASSRTVGYTF
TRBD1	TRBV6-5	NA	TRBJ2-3	TGTGCCAGCACCCCCGGGACAGGGTTGGATACGCAGTATTTT	CASTPGTGLDTQYF
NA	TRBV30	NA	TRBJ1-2	TGTGCCTGGAGTGTCCCACAGGGACGGAATGGCTACACCTTC	CAWSVPQGRNGYTF
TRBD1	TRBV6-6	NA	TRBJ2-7	TGTGCCAGCAGATCCCCCGGGACAGGGGGCTCCTACGAGCAGTACTTC	CASRSPGTGGSYEQYF
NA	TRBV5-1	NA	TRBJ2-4	TGCGCCAGCAGCCAAACCGGGGCCAAAAACATTCAGTACTTC	CASSQTGAKNIQYF
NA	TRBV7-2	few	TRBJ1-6	TGTGCCAGCAGCTCTTCGGCCGGGGCTATCCACTTT	CASSSSAGAIHF
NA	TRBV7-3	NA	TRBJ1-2	TGTGCCAGCAGCCTCCTAGGGCAAAATCTTGGCTACACCTTC	CASSLLGQNLGYTF
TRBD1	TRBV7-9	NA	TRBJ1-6	TGTGCCAGCAGCTTCACCGGGACAGGGAATTCACCCCTCCACTTT	CASSFTGTGNSPLHF
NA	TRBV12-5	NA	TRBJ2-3	TGTGCTAGTGGTTCCGAGATAGATACGCAGTATTTT	CASGSEIDTQYF
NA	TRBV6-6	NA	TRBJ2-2	TGTGCCAGCAGTTACTCGACGACCGGGGAGCTGTTTTTT	CASSYSTTGELFF
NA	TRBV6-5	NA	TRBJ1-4	TGTGCCAGCAGAGAAGGGGGTGACATCGAAAAACTGTTTTTT	CASREGGDIEKLFF
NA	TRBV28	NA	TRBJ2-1	TGTGCCAGCAGTTTCCTCCATGAGCAGTTCTTC	CASSFLHEQFF
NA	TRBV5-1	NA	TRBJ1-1	TGCGCCAGCAGCTTCACAGACAGTCCCGGCACTGAAGCTTTCTTT	CASSFTDSPGTEAFF
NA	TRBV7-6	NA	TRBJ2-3	TGTGCCAGCAGCTCTGCCCCCAGCGGGAGCACAGATACGCAGTATTTT	CASSSAPSGSTDTQYF
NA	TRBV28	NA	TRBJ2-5	TGTGCCAGCAGACCTACAGGGTCAGAGACCCAGTACTTC	CASRPTGSETQYF
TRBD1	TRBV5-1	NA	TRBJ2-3	TGCGCCAGCAGCCCGGGACAGGAGTCAGATACGCAGTATTTT	CASSPGQESDTQYF
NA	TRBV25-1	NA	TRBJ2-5	TGTGCCAGCAGCAGACAGGGGGCGGGAGGGGGAGAGACCCAGTACTTC	CASSRQGAGGGETQYF
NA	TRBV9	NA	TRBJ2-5	TGTGCCAGCAAGGGTCAGGTACAAGAGACCCAGTACTTC	CASKGQVQETQYF
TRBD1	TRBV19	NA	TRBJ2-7	TGTGCCAGTAGTTCTCGGACAGGGGGACACGAGCAGTACTTC	CASSSRTGGHEQYF
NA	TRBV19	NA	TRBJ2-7	TGTGCCAGTACTCCCTCGGGTCGCTACGAGCAGTACTTC	CASTPSGRYEQYF
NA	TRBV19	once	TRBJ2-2	TGTGCCAGTAGTATCGATGGCAGGGGCGACACCGGGGAGCTGTTTTTT	CASSIDGRGDTGELFF
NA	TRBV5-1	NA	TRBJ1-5	TGCGCCAGCAGCTTGGTCGGGGGATATCAGCCCCAGCATTTT	CASSLVGGYQPQHF
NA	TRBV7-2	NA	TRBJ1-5	TGTGCCAGCAGAGAAAGGGCAGGGGACAATCAGCCCCAGCATTTT	CASRERAGDNQPQHF
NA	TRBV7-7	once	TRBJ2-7	TGTGCCAGCAGCGTAGATCCGGGGGCTTACGGCGAGCAGTACTTC	CASSVDPGAYGEQYF
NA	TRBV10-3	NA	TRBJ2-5	TGTGCCACCAAAACCTGGGAGACCCAGTACTTC	CATKTWETQYF
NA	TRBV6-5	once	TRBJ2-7	TGTGCCAGCAGTTACGCGGGAACAGAGTACGAGCAGTACTTC	CASSYAGTEYEQYF
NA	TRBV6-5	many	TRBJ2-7	TGTGCCAGCAGCCTTGACGGGGCAAGCTCCTACGAGCAGTACTTC	CASSLDGASSYEQYF
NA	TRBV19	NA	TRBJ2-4	TGTGCCAGTAGTATAGGAGCCAAAAACATTCAGTACTTC	CASSIGAKNIQYF
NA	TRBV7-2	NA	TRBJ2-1	TGTGCCAGCAGCTTAGCCCCAGGCGGTGAGCAGTTCTTC	CASSLAPGGEQFF
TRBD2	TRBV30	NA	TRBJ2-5	TGTGCCTGGAGTGATCTAGCGGGGTACCAAGAGACCCAGTACTTC	CAWSDLAGYQETQYF
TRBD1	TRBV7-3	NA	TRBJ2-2	TGTGCCAGCAGCGAGGACAGGGACACCGGGGAGCTGTTTTTT	CASSEDRDTGELFF
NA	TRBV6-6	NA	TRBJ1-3	TGTGCCAGCAGGAAGATGACAGACTCTGGAAACACCATATATTTT	CASRKMTDSGNTIYF
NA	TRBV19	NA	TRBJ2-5	TGTGCCAGTGCCTTGCAACGGGAGAAAGAGACCCAGTACTTC	CASALQREKETQYF
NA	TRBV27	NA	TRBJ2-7	TGTGCCAGCAGTTCTCCGGCGAGGGAAAGCGAGCAGTACTTC	CASSSPARESEQYF
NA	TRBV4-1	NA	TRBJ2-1	TGCGCCAGCAGCCAACCCTCGGATTACAATGAGCAGTTCTTC	CASSQPSDYNEQFF
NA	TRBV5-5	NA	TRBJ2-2	TGTGCCAGCAGCCCGGACCCGTTCGGGGAGCTGTTTTTT	CASSPDPFGELFF
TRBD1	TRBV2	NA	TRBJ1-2	TGTGCCAGTACCACCACTTGGACAGGAATCGGCTATGGCTACACCTTC	CASTTTWTGIGYGYTF
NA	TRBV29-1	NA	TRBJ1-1	TGCAGCGTTGTTGGCACTGAAGCTTTCTTT	CSVVGTEAFF
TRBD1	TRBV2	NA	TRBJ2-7	TGTGCCAGCAGTGAACTGGGACAGGGGTCCTACGAGCAGTACTTC	CASSELGQGSYEQYF
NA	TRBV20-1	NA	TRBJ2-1	TGCAGTGCAGGTACGAATGAGCAGTTCTTC	CSAGTNEQFF
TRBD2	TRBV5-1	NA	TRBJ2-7	TGCGCCAGCAGCTTGCTAGCGGCTAGCTCCTACGAGCAGTACTTC	CASSLLAASSYEQYF